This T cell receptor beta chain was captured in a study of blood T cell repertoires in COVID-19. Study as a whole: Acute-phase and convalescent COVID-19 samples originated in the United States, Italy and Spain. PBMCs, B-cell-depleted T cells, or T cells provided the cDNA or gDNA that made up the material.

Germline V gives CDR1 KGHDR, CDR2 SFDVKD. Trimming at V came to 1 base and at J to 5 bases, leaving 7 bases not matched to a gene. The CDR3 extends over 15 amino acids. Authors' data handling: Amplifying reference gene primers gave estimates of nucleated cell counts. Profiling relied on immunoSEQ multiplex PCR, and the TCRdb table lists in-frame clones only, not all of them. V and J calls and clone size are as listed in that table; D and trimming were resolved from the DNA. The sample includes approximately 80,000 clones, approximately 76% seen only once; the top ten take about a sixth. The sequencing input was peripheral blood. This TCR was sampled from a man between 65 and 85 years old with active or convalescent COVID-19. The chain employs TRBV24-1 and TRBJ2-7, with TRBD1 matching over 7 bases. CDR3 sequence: CATSDFDRVRNEQYF. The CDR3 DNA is TGTGCCACCAGTGATTTTGACAGGGTACGAAACGAGCAGTACTTC.